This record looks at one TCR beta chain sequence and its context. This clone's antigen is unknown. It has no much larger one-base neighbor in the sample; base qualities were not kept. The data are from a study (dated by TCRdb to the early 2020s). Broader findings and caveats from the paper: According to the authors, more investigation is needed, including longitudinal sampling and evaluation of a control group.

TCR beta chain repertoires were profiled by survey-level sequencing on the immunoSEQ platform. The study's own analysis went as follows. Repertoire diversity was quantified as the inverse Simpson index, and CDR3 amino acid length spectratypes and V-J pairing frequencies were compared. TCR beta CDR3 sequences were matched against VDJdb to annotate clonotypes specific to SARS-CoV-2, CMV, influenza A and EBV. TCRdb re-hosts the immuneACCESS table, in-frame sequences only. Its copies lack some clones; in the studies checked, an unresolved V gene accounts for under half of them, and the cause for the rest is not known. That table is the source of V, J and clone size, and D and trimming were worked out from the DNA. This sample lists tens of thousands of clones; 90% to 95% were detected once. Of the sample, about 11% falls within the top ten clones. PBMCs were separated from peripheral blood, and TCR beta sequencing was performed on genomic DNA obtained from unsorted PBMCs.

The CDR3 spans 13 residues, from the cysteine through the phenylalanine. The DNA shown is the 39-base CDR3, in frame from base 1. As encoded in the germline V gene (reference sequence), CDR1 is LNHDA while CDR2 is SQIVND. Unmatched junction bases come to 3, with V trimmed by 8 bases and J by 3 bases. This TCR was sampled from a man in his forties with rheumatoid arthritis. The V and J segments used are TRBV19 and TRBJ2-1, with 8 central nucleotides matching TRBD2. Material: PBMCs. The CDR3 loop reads CASGAGVYNEQFF. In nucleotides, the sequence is TGTGCCAGTGGAGCGGGAGTCTACAATGAGCAGTTCTTC.